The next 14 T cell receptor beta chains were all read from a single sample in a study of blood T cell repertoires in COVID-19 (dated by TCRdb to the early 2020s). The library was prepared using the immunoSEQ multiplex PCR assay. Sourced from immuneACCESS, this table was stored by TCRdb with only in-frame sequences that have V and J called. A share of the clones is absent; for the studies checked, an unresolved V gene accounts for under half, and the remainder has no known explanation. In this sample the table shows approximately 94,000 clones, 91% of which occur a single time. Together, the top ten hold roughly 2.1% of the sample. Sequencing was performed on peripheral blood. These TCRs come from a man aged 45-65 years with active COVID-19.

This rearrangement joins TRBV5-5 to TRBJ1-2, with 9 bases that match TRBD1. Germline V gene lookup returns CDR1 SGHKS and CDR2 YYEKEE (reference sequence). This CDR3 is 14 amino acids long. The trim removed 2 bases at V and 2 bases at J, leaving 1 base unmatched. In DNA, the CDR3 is TGTGCCAGCAGCTTCGGGACAGGGAACTATGGCTACACCTTC. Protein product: CASSFGTGNYGYTF.

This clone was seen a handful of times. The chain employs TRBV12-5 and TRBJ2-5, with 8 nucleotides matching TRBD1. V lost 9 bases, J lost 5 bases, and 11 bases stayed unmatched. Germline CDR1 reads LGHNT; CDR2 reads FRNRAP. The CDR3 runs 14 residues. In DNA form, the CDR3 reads TGTGCTAGCAGGCCAGGGGGCGGAGGGGAGACCCAGTACTTC. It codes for CASRPGGGGETQYF.

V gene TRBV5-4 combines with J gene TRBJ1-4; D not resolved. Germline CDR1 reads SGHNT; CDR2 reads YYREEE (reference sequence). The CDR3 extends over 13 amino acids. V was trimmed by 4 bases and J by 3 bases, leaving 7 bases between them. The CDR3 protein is CASSVGANEKLFF. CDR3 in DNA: TGTGCCAGCAGCGTCGGGGCTAATGAAAAACTGTTTTTT.

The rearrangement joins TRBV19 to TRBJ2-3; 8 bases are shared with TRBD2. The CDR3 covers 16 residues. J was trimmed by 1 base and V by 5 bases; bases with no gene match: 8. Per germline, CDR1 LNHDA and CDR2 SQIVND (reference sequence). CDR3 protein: CASSRRGGQGTDTQYF. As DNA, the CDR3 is TGTGCCAGTAGTCGACGGGGGGGCCAGGGCACAGATACGCAGTATTTT.

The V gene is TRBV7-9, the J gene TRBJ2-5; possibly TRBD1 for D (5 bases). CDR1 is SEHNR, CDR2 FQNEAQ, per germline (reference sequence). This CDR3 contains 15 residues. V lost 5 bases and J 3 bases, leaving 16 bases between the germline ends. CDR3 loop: CASSATVAFEETQYF. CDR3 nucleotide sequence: TGTGCCAGCAGCGCGACAGTGGCTTTCGAAGAGACCCAGTACTTC.

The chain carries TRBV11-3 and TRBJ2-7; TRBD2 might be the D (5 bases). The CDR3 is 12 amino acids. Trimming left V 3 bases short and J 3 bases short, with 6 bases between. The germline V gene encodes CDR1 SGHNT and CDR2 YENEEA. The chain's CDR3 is CASSFRDYEQYV. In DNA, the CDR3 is TGTGCCAGCAGCTTCCGGGACTACGAGCAGTACGTC.

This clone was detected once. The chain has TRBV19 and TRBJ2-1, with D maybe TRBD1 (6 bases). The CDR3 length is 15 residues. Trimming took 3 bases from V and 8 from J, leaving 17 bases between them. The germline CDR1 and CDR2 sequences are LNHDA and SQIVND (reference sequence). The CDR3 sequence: CASSIGTGSVYEQFF. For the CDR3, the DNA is TGTGCCAGTAGTATTGGAACAGGGTCCGTTTATGAGCAGTTCTTC.

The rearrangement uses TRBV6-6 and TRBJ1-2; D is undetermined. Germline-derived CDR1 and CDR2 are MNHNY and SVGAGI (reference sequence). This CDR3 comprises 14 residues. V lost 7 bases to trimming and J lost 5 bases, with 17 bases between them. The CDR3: CASMLSGRRYGYTF. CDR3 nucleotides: TGTGCCAGCATGTTAAGCGGGAGACGGTATGGCTACACCTTC.

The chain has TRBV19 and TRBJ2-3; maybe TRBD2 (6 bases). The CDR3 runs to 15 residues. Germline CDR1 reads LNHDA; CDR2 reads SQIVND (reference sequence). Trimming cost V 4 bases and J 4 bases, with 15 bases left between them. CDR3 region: CASSSGTASADTQYF. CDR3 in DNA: TGTGCCAGTAGTAGCGGGACCGCTAGTGCAGATACGCAGTATTTT. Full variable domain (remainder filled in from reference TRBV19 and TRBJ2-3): DGGITQSPKYLFRKEGQNVTLSCEQNLNHDAMYWYRQDPGQGLRLIYYSQIVNDFQKGDIAEGYSVSREKKESFPLTVTSAQKNPTAFYLCASSSGTASADTQYFGPGTRLTVL.

The CDR3 protein is CASGPGLGREDISDTQYF. In nucleotides, the CDR3 is TGTGCTAGTGGGCCAGGTCTCGGGAGGGAAGATATATCAGATACGCAGTATTTT. V gene TRBV12-5 combines with J gene TRBJ2-3; 8 bases line up with TRBD2. V shed 6 bases, J shed 4 bases, and the junction held 18 bases outside the gene matches. This CDR3 spans 18 amino acids. Germline V gives CDR1 LGHNT, CDR2 FRNRAP.

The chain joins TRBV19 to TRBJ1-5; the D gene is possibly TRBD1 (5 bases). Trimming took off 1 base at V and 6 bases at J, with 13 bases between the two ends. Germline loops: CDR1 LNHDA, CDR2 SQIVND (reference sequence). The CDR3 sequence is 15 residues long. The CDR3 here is CASSIGGRERQPQHF. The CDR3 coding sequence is TGTGCCAGTAGTATAGGAGGCAGGGAACGTCAGCCCCAGCATTTT.

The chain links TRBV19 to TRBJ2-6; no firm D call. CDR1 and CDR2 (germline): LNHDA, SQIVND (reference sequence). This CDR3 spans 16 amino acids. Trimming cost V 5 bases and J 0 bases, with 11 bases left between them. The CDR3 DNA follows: TGTGCCAGTAGTTCGACTTTTAACTCTGGGGCCAACGTCCTGACTTTC. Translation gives CASSSTFNSGANVLTF.

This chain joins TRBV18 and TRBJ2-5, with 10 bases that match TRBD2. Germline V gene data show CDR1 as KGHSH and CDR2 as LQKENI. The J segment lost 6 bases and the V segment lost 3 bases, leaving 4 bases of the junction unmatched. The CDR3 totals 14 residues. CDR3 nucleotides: TGTGCCAGCTCACCTTTAGCGGGAGGAAAGACCCAGTACTTC. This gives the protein CASSPLAGGKTQYF.

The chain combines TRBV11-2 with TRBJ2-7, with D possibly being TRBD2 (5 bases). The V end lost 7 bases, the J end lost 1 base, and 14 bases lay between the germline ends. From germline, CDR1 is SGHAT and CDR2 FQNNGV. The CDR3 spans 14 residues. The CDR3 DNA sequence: TGTGCCAGCACTCATAAGCGGAGTTCCTACGAGCAGTACGTC. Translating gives CASTHKRSSYEQYV.